This T cell receptor beta chain originates from a study of T cell clonality in common variable immunodeficiency. Study-level points and caveats: Fewer deletions and N-nucleotide insertions were reportedly seen in common variable immunodeficiency TCR beta sequences.

Patients had low serum IgG, IgA and/or IgM and specific antibody deficiency. Assay: immunoSEQ multiplex PCR; the TCRdb copy retains only in-frame clones and omits some. The table lists tens of thousands of clones, with no singletons. As regards this clone: Antigen specificity is unknown. The read ends 3 residues shy of where the CDR3 ends; the end is completed using the germline J gene.

CDR3 length: 15 amino acids. Deletions cut 4 bases from V and 1 base from J, with 14 bases between. Germline CDR1 and CDR2: LNHDA and SQIVND (reference sequence). The chain links TRBV19 to TRBJ2-7; perhaps TRBD1 as D (5 bases). Sequencing was done on a sample of peripheral blood mononuclear cells. This TCR came from a human donor with common variable immunodeficiency. The CDR3 DNA, read in part, is TGTGCCAGTAGTACCCTCCCGACAGTTTCCTACGAG. Protein product: CASSTLPTVSYE. The whole CDR3 protein reads CASSTLPTVSYEQYF. The whole variable domain, remainder taken from reference TRBV19 and TRBJ2-7, is DGGITQSPKYLFRKEGQNVTLSCEQNLNHDAMYWYRQDPGQGLRLIYYSQIVNDFQKGDIAEGYSVSREKKESFPLTVTSAQKNPTAFYLCASSTLPTVSYEQYFGPGTRLTVT.